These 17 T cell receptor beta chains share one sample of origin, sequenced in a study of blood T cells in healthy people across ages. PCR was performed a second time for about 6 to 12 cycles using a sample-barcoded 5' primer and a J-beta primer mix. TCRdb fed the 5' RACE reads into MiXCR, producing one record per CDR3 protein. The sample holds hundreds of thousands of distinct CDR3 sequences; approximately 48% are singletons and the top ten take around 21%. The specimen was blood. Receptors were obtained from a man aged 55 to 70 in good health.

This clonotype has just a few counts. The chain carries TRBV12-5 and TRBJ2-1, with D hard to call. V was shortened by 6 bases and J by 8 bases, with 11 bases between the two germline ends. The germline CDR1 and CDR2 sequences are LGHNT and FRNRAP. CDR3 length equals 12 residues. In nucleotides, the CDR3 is TGTGCTAGTGGACACTCTTGGGATGAGCAGTTCTTC. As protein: CASGHSWDEQFF.

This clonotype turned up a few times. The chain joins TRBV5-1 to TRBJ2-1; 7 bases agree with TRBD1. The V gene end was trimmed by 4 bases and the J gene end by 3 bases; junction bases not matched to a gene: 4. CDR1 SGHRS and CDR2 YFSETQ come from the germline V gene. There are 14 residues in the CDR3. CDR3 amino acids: CASSTGTVYNEQFF. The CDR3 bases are TGCGCCAGCAGCACCGGGACAGTCTACAATGAGCAGTTCTTC.

CDR3 in amino acids: CASSLTQRDTQYF. The CDR3 region has the DNA TGTGCCAGCAGTTTAACACAGAGAGATACGCAGTATTTT. The chain is built from TRBV28 and TRBJ2-3; D is uncertain. The CDR3 totals 13 residues. CDR1 and CDR2 (germline): MDHEN, SYDVKM. Trimming removed 2 bases from V and 5 bases from J, with 8 bases in between.

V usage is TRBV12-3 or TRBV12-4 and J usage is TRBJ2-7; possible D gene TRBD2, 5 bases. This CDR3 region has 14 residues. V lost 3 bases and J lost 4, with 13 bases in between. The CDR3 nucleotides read TGTGCCAGCAGTTTCTCCCGGAGGCGGTACGAGCAGTACTTC. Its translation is CASSFSRRRYEQYF.

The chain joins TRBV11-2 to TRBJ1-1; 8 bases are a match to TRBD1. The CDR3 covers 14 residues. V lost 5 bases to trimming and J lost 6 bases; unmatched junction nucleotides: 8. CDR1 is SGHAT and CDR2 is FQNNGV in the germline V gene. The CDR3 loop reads CASSQVETGAEAFF. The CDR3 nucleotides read TGTGCCAGCAGCCAAGTGGAGACAGGGGCTGAAGCTTTCTTT.

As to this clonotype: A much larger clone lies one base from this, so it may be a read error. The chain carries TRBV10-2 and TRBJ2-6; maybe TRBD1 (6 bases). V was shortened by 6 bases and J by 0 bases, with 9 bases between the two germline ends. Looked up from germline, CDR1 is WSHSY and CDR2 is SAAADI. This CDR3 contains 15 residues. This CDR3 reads CASRDSSSGANVLTF. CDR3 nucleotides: TGCGCCAGCAGGGACAGCAGCTCTGGGGCCAACGTCCTGACTTTC.

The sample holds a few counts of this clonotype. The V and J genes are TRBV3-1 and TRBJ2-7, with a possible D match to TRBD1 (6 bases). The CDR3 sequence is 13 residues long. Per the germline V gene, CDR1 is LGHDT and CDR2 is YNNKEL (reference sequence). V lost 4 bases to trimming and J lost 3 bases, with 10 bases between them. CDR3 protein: CASSRTQGYEQYF. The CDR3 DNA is TGTGCCAGCAGCCGGACACAGGGCTACGAGCAGTACTTC.

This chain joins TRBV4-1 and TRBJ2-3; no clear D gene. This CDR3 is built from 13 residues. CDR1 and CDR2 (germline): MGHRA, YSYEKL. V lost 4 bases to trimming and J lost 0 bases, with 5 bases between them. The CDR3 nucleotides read TGCGCCAGCAGCCGATCAAGCACAGATACGCAGTATTTT. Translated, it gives CASSRSSTDTQYF.

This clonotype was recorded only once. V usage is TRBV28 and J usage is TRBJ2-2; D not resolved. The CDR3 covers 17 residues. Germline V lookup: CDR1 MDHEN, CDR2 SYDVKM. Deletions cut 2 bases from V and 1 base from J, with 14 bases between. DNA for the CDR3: TGTGCCAGCAGTTTAATGGGTTTCGGGCGGAACACCGGGGAGCTGTTTTTT. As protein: CASSLMGFGRNTGELFF.

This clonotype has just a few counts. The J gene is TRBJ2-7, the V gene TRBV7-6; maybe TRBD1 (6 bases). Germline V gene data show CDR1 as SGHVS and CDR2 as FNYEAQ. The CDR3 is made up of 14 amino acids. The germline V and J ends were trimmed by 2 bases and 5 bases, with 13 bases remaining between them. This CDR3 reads CASSLSPDSHEQYF. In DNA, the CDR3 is TGTGCCAGCAGCTTATCCCCGGACAGCCACGAGCAGTACTTC.

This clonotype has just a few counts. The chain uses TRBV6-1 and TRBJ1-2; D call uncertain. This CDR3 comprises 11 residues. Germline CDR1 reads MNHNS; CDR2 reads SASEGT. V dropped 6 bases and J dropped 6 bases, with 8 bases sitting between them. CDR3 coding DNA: TGTGCCAGCAGGGTGGGAAATGGCTACACCTTC. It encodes CASRVGNGYTF.

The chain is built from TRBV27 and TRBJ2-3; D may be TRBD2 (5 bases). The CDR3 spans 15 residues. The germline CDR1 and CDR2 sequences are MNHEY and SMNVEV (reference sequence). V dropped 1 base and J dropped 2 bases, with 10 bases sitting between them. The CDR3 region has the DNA TGTGCCAGCAGTTTATATGCGGGTGTCACAGATACGCAGTATTTT. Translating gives CASSLYAGVTDTQYF.

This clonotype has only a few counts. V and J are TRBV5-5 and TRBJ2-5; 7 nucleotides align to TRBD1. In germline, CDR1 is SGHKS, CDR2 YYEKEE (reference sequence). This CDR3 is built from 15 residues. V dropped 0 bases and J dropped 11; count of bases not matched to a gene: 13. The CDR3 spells CASSLAGTEPPGQYF. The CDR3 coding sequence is TGTGCCAGCAGCTTGGCCGGGACAGAACCTCCCGGGCAGTACTTC.

CDR3 DNA: TGTGCCAGCAGTCCGGCGGACAGGGCCAACACTGAAGCTTTCTTT. It translates to CASSPADRANTEAFF. V gene TRBV27 combines with J gene TRBJ1-1; TRBD1 matches at 8 bases. V shed 5 bases and J 2 bases; nucleotides not matched to a gene: 7. CDR1 and CDR2 from the germline V gene are MNHEY and SMNVEV (reference sequence). This CDR3 region has 15 residues.

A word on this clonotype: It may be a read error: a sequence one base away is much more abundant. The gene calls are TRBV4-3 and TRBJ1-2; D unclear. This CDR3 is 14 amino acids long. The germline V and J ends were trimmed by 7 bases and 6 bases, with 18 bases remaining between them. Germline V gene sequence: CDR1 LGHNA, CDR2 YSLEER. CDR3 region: CASNPLESLHGYTF. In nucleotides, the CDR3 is TGCGCCAGCAACCCCCTCGAGTCCCTTCATGGCTACACCTTC.

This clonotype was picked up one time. The CDR3 coding sequence is TGCAGTGCCGGCGGGCAGATTTTCGGAGAGCAGTACTTC. This sequence encodes CSAGGQIFGEQYF. V gene TRBV20-1 combines with J gene TRBJ2-7, with TRBD2 as a possible D gene (5 bases). This CDR3 is 13 amino acids long. In germline, CDR1 is DFQATT, CDR2 SNEGSKA (reference sequence). The germline V and J ends were trimmed by 6 bases and 7 bases, with 19 bases remaining between them.

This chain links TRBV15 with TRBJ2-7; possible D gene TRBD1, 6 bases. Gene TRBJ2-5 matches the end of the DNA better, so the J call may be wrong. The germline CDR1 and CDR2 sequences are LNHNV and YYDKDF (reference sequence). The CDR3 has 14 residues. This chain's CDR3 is CATSRGTAQETQYF. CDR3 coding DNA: TGTGCCACCAGCAGAGGGACAGCACAAGAGACCCAGTACTTC.